This T cell receptor (beta chain) comes out of a study of T cell repertoires in cytomegalovirus infection. For the study at large: Based on public TCR beta signatures, there were indications of CMV infection and of a matching HLA type.

This clonotype has ten or more counts. One entry per CDR3 protein results from TCRdb running MiXCR on the reads. The sample holds around 530,000 distinct CDR3 sequences, roughly 29% seen once. Per the germline V gene, CDR1 is SGHTA and CDR2 is FQGNSA. The CDR3 sequence is 15 residues long. V lost 1 base, J lost 10 bases, and 17 bases lay in between. This receptor was obtained from a human donor in good health (CMV status not recorded). Some clones in this sample may be carry-over from other donors' samples. Sequenced: PBMCs. The chain uses TRBV7-2 and TRBJ1-5; D is possibly TRBD1 (5 bases). Here the CDR3 reads CASSLGAASQGPQHF. CDR3 nucleotides: TGTGCCAGCAGCTTAGGGGCAGCCTCTCAGGGCCCCCAGCATTTT.